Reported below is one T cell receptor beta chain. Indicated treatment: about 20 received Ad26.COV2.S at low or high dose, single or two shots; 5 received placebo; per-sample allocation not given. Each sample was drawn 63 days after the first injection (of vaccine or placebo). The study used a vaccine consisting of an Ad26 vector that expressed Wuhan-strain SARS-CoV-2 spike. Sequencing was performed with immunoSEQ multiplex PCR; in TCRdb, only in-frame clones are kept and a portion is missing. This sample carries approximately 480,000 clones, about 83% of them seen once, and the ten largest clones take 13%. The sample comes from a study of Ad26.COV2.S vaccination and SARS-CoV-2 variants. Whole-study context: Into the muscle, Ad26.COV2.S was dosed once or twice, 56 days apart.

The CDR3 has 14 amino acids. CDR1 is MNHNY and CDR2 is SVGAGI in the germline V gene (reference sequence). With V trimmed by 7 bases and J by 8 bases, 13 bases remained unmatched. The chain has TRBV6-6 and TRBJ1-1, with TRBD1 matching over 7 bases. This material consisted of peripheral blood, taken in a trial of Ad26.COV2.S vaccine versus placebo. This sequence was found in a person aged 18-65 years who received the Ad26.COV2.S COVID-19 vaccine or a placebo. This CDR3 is CASKPGRDREEAFF. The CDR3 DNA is TGTGCCAGCAAACCAGGCCGGGACAGAGAAGAAGCTTTCTTT.